The 6 T cell receptor beta chains presented below share a single source sample, sequenced in a study of blood T cell repertoires in COVID-19. Profiled with immunoSEQ multiplex PCR; TCRdb holds only in-frame clones, not every one. The sample comprises roughly 260,000 clones, more than 75% of which are singletons, and over 7.5% rests with the top ten. Sequences were obtained from peripheral blood. The receptors shown here come from a man in his forties who had recovered from COVID-19.

This clone occurred once. The CDR3 DNA reads as TGTGCCAGCAGTGGCGGCCACTCGAACACCGGGGAGCTGTTTTTT. Its translation is CASSGGHSNTGELFF. This chain joins TRBV2 and TRBJ2-2, with unresolved D. The CDR3 sequence is 15 residues long. Germline V gives CDR1 SNHLY, CDR2 FYNNEI. Trimming took off 4 bases at V and 0 bases at J, with 9 bases between the two ends.

A single count supports this clone. This sequence joins TRBV6-2 or TRBV6-3 and TRBJ2-4, with a possible D match to TRBD2 (7 bases). The CDR3 has 16 amino acids. V was shortened by 2 bases and J by 1 base, with 12 bases between the two germline ends. Germline V CDR1 and CDR2: MNHEY, SVGEGT. CDR3 in amino acids: CASSYAGATAKNIQYF. The CDR3 DNA reads as TGTGCCAGCAGTTACGCGGGGGCAACGGCCAAAAACATTCAGTACTTC.

V gene TRBV6-5 combines with J gene TRBJ1-5, with 9 bases that match TRBD1. Germline V gene lookup returns CDR1 MNHEY and CDR2 SVGAGI. V shed 5 bases, J shed 7 bases, and the junction held 9 bases outside the gene matches. The CDR3 extends over 15 amino acids. This CDR3 is CASSPDRGGDQPQHF. The CDR3 coding sequence is TGTGCCAGCAGTCCCGACAGGGGGGGGGACCAGCCCCAGCATTTT.

The chain carries TRBV7-2 and TRBJ1-6; weak D call: TRBD1 (5 bases). The CDR3 has 14 amino acids. Germline V CDR1 and CDR2: SGHTA, FQGNSA. The V end lost 2 bases, the J end lost 7 bases, and 9 bases lay between the germline ends. The CDR3 loop reads CASSLLQGNSPLHF. CDR3 nucleotides: TGTGCCAGCAGCTTACTCCAGGGAAATTCACCCCTCCACTTT.

V is TRBV7-2 and J is TRBJ2-5; D unresolved. Trimming cost V 2 bases and J 5 bases, with 9 bases left between them. Germline CDR1 SGHTA, CDR2 FQGNSA. This CDR3 has 13 residues. CDR3 DNA sequence: TGTGCCAGCAGCTTAATCCGTGTGGAGACCCAGTACTTC. The encoded protein is CASSLIRVETQYF.

This clone appeared a single time. The chain employs TRBV7-2 and TRBJ2-4; D may be TRBD2 (5 bases). Germline values: CDR1 SGHTA, CDR2 FQGNSA. The CDR3 consists of 13 residues. V shed 4 bases and J shed 7 bases, with 11 bases lying between them. As DNA, the CDR3 is TGTGCCAGCAGCTGGACCGGGGATAACATTCAGTACTTC. Its protein product is CASSWTGDNIQYF. Filled out from reference TRBV7-2 and TRBJ2-4, the complete variable domain reads GAGVSQSPSNKVTEKGKDVELRCDPISGHTALYWYRQSLGQGLEFLIYFQGNSAPDKSGLPSDRFSAERTGGSVSTLTIQRTQQEDSAVYLCASSWTGDNIQYFGAGTRLSVL.